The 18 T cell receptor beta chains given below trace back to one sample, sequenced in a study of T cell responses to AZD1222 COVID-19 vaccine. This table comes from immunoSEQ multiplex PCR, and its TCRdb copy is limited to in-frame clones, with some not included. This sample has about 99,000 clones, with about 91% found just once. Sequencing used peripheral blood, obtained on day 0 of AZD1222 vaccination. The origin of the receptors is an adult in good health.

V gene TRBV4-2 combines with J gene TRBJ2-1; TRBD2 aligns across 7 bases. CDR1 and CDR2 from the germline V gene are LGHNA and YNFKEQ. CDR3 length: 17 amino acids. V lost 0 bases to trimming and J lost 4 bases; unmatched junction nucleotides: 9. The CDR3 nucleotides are TGTGCCAGCAGCCAAGATCCTGGGCTAGCGGTTTACAATGAGCAGTTCTTC. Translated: CASSQDPGLAVYNEQFF.

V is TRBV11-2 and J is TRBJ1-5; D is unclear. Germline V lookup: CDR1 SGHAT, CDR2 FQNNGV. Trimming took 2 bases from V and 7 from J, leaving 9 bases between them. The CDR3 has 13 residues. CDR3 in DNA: TGTGCCAGCAGCTTAAGTACGAACCAGCCCCAGCATTTT. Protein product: CASSLSTNQPQHF.

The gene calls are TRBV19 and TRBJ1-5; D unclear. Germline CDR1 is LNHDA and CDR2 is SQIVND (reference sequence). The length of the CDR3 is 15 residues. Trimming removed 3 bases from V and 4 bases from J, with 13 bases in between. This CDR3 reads CASSMAGRWNQPQHF. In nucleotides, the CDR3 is TGTGCCAGTAGTATGGCCGGCAGGTGGAATCAGCCCCAGCATTTT.

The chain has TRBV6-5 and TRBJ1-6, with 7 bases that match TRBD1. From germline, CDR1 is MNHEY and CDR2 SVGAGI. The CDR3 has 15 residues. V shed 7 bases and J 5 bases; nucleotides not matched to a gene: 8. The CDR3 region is CASTRGTGNNSPLHF. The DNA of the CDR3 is TGTGCCAGCACCAGGGGGACTGGGAATAATTCACCCCTCCACTTT.

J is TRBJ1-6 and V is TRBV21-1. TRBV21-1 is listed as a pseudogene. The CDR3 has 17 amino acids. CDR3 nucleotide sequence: TGTGCCAGCAGCGCCCCCATGCTGTCTCCCCGGAATTCACCCCTCCACTTT. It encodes CASSAPMLSPRNSPLHF.

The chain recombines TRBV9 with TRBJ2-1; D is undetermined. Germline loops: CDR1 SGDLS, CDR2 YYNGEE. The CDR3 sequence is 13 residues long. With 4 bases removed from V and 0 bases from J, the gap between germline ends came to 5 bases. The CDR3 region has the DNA TGTGCCAGCAGCCCATCCTCCTACAATGAGCAGTTCTTC. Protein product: CASSPSSYNEQFF.

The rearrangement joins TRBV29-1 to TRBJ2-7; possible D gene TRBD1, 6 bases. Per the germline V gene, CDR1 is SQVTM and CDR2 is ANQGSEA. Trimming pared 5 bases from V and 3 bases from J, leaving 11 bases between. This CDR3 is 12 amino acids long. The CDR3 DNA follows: TGCAGCGTTTTCGTCAGGGGCTACGAGCAGTACTTC. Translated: CSVFVRGYEQYF.

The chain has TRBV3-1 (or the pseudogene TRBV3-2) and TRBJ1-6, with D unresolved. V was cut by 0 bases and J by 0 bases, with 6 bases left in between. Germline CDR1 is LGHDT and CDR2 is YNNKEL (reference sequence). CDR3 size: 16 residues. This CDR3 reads CASSQDRSSYNSPLHF. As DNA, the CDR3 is TGTGCCAGCAGCCAAGACAGGAGCTCCTATAATTCACCCCTCCACTTT.

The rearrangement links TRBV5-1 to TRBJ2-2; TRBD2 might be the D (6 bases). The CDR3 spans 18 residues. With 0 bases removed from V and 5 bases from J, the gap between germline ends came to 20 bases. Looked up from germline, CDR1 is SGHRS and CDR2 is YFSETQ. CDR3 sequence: CASSLDPAGGRNTGELFF. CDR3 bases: TGCGCCAGCAGCTTGGACCCCGCCGGAGGGCGGAATACCGGGGAGCTGTTTTTT.

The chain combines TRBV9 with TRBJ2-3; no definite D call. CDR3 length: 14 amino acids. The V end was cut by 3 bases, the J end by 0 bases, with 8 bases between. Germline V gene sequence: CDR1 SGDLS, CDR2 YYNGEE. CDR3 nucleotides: TGTGCCAGCAGCGCCTCGGACAGCACAGATACGCAGTATTTT. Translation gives CASSASDSTDTQYF.

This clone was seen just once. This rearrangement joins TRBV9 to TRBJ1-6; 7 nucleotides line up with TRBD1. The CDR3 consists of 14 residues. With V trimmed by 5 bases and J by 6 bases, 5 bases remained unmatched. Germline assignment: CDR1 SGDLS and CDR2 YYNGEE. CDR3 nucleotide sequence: TGTGCCAGCAGGAGGACAGGTCCTAATTCACCCCTCCACTTT. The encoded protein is CASRRTGPNSPLHF.

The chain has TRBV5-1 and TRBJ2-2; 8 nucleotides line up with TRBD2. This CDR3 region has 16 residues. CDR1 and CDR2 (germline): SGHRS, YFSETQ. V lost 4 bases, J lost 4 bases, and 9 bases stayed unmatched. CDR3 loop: CASSVWTSPGTGELFF. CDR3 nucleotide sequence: TGCGCCAGCAGCGTGTGGACTAGCCCCGGCACCGGGGAGCTGTTTTTT.

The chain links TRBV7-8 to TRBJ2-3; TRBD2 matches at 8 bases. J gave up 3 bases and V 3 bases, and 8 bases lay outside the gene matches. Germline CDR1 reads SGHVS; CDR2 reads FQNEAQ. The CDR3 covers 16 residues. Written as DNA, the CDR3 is TGTGCCAGCAGCTTGGGGCGGGGGGCCGTAACAGATACGCAGTATTTT. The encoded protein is CASSLGRGAVTDTQYF.

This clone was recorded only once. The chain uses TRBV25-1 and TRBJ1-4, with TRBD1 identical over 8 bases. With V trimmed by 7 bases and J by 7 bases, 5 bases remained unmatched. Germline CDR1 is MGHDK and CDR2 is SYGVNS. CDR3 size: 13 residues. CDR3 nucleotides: TGTGCCAGCATCGGGACAGGCCCTGAAAAACTGTTTTTT. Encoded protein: CASIGTGPEKLFF.

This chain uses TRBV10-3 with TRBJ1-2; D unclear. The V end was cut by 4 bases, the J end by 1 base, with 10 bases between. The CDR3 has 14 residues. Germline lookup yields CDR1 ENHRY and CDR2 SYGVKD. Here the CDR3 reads CAISGNEGNYGYTF. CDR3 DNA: TGTGCCATCAGTGGGAATGAAGGTAACTATGGCTACACCTTC.

This CDR3 reads CASSDGGAETDTQYF. CDR3 in DNA: TGTGCCAGCAGTGATGGGGGGGCCGAGACAGATACGCAGTATTTT. The chain has TRBV6-4 and TRBJ2-3, with D perhaps matching TRBD2 (7 bases). Trimming stripped 3 bases from V and 3 bases from J, with 13 bases between. This CDR3 region has 15 residues. Germline V gives CDR1 MRHNA, CDR2 SNTAGT.

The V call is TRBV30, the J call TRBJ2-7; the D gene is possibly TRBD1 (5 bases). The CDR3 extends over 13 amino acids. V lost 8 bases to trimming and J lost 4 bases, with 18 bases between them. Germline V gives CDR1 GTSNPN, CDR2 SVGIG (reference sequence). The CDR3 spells CAGTTGELYEQYF. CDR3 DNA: TGTGCCGGTACCACAGGTGAATTGTACGAGCAGTACTTC. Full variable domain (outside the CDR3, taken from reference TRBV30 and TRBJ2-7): SQTIHQWPATLVQPVGSPLSLECTVEGTSNPNLYWYRQAAGRGLQLLFYSVGIGQISSEVPQNLSASRPQDRQFILSSKKLLLSDSGFYLCAGTTGELYEQYFGPGTRLTVT.

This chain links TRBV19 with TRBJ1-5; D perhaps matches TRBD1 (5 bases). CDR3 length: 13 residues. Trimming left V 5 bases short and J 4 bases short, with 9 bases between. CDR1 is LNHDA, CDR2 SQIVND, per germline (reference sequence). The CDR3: CASSGTANQPQHF. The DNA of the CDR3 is TGTGCCAGTAGTGGGACGGCAAATCAGCCCCAGCATTTT.